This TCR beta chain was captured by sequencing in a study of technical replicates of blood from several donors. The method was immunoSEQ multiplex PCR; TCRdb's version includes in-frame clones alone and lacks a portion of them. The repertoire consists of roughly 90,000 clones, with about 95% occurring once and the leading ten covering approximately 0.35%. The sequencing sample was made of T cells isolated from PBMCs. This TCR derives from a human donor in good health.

The CDR3 nucleotides are TGTGCCAGCAGCCTCGAGTCCCTACACAGCTCCTACGAGCAGTACTTC. Translation gives CASSLESLHSSYEQYF. The chain employs TRBV27 and TRBJ2-7; no firm D call. V lost 6 bases to trimming and J lost 0 bases, with 18 bases between them. From germline, CDR1 is MNHEY and CDR2 SMNVEV (reference sequence). The CDR3 has 16 residues.